These 28 T cell receptor beta chains came from one sample sequenced in a study of CD8 T cells in ankylosing spondylitis. TCRdb recomputed calls from the 5' RACE reads with MiXCR, one row per CDR3 protein. The sample consists of roughly 46,000 distinct CDR3 sequences, 3% to 4% of them appearing once. What was sequenced was blood, either unsorted or a sorted T cell fraction (not recorded which). The source is a female donor with ankylosing spondylitis or in good health (not recorded which).

Many counts were recorded for this clonotype. The V call is TRBV9, the J call TRBJ2-1; TRBD1 is a possible D gene (7 bases). V was clipped by 3 bases and J by 0 bases, with 16 bases between them. CDR3 size: 17 residues. Germline CDR1 is SGDLS and CDR2 is YYNGEE. CDR3 amino acids: CASSGGGQADSYNEQFF. The DNA for the CDR3 is TGTGCCAGCAGCGGGGGAGGACAGGCCGACTCCTACAATGAGCAGTTCTTC.

This clonotype appeared many times. The rearrangement joins TRBV9 to TRBJ2-1; D is perhaps TRBD2 (5 bases). The CDR3 consists of 15 residues. Trimming stripped 0 bases from V and 1 base from J, with 8 bases between. CDR1 is SGDLS, CDR2 YYNGEE, per germline. The CDR3 protein is CASSVDLASYNEQFF. The CDR3 DNA follows: TGTGCCAGCAGCGTAGATCTAGCATCCTACAATGAGCAGTTCTTC.

This clonotype occurred many times. The chain recombines TRBV9 with TRBJ2-3, with 7 positions matching TRBD1. The CDR3 loop spans 17 amino acids. Germline V gene sequence: CDR1 SGDLS, CDR2 YYNGEE. Trimming removed 3 bases from V and 3 bases from J; junction bases left unmatched: 13. The CDR3 here is CASSGKQGGFLTDTQYF. CDR3 DNA: TGTGCCAGCAGCGGAAAACAAGGGGGCTTTTTAACAGATACGCAGTATTTT.

This chain joins TRBV9 and TRBJ1-1; D remains unclear. The CDR3 is made up of 15 amino acids. Trimming left V 0 bases short and J 0 bases short, with 9 bases between. Germline V CDR1 and CDR2: SGDLS, YYNGEE. CDR3 coding DNA: TGTGCCAGCAGCGTAGAGGGCAGCCTGAACACTGAAGCTTTCTTT. This codes for CASSVEGSLNTEAFF.

This clonotype was picked up many times. This chain uses TRBV9 with TRBJ2-5; 7 positions agree with TRBD2. The CDR3 spans 14 residues. V gave up 6 bases and J gave up 5 bases; unmatched junction bases: 10. Germline V gene sequence: CDR1 SGDLS, CDR2 YYNGEE. In nucleotides, the CDR3 is TGTGCCAGCAACCAAGGAGCGGGGAAGGAGACCCAGTACTTC. Its protein product is CASNQGAGKETQYF.

Ten or more counts support this clonotype. The chain is built from TRBV9 and TRBJ1-4; TRBD1 matches 7 bases. Germline V lookup: CDR1 SGDLS, CDR2 YYNGEE. The trim removed 0 bases at V and 4 bases at J, leaving 3 bases unmatched. The CDR3 is 15 amino acids. CDR3 DNA: TGTGCCAGCAGCGTAGATACAGGGGATAATGAAAAACTGTTTTTT. Encoded protein: CASSVDTGDNEKLFF.

This clonotype was counted ten times or more. The chain joins TRBV9 to TRBJ2-5, with D possibly matching TRBD1 (6 bases). The CDR3 totals 15 residues. With 0 bases removed from V and 2 bases from J, the gap between germline ends came to 11 bases. Germline V lookup: CDR1 SGDLS, CDR2 YYNGEE. This chain's CDR3 is CASSVEQGSQETQYF. In nucleotides, the CDR3 is TGTGCCAGCAGCGTAGAACAGGGCTCTCAAGAGACCCAGTACTTC.

This clonotype was seen many times. The chain employs TRBV9 and TRBJ1-1; no definite D call. With 3 bases removed from V and 3 bases from J, the gap between germline ends came to 9 bases. The CDR3 totals 13 residues. Looked up from germline, CDR1 is SGDLS and CDR2 is YYNGEE. CDR3 in amino acids: CASSADLYTEAFF. For the CDR3, the DNA is TGTGCCAGCAGCGCTGACTTATACACTGAAGCTTTCTTT. The full variable domain, with the rest looked up from reference TRBV9 and TRBJ1-1, is DSGVTQTPKHLITATGQRVTLRCSPRSGDLSVYWYQQSLDQGLQFLIQYYNGEERAKGNILERFSAQQFPDLHSELNLSSLELGDSALYFCASSADLYTEAFFGQGTRLTVV.

Many counts were recorded for this clonotype. V gene TRBV9 combines with J gene TRBJ2-3, with 11 nucleotides matching TRBD2. The CDR3 is 15 residues long. V lost 4 bases to trimming and J lost 7 bases; unmatched junction nucleotides: 8. Germline CDR1 reads SGDLS; CDR2 reads YYNGEE. The CDR3 loop reads CASSSGTSGTHTQYF. The CDR3, as DNA: TGTGCCAGCAGCTCCGGGACTAGCGGTACTCATACGCAGTATTTT.

This clonotype was counted ten times or more. The chain combines TRBV9 with TRBJ2-7, with 8 nucleotides matching TRBD2. The germline CDR1 and CDR2 sequences are SGDLS and YYNGEE. The V segment lost 4 bases and the J segment 2 bases; nucleotides outside the gene matches: 5. This CDR3 is 14 amino acids long. The CDR3 DNA is TGTGCCAGCAGCTCCGGGGGGGGGGCCTACGAGCAGTACTTC. It is translated as CASSSGGGAYEQYF.

This clonotype was counted at least ten times. This chain connects TRBV9 to TRBJ2-3; TRBD1 might be the D (5 bases). Germline V gene sequence: CDR1 SGDLS, CDR2 YYNGEE. V dropped 4 bases and J dropped 4 bases, with 10 bases sitting between them. This CDR3 comprises 13 residues. CDR3 in amino acids: CASSPRQPDTQYF. DNA for the CDR3: TGTGCCAGCAGCCCCCGACAGCCAGATACGCAGTATTTT. Combining the CDR3 with reference TRBV9 and TRBJ2-3 gives the whole variable domain DSGVTQTPKHLITATGQRVTLRCSPRSGDLSVYWYQQSLDQGLQFLIQYYNGEERAKGNILERFSAQQFPDLHSELNLSSLELGDSALYFCASSPRQPDTQYFGPGTRLTVL.

This clonotype has a count of ten or more. V gene TRBV9 combines with J gene TRBJ2-3; 10 bases match TRBD2. Germline V lookup: CDR1 SGDLS, CDR2 YYNGEE. The length of the CDR3 is 16 residues. V trimming: 0 bases; J trimming: 5 bases; junction bases outside the gene matches: 6. The CDR3 sequence is CASSVELAGVKDTQYF. DNA of the CDR3: TGTGCCAGCAGCGTAGAGCTAGCGGGGGTGAAAGATACGCAGTATTTT.

Many counts were recorded for this clonotype. CDR3 coding DNA: TGTGCCAGCAGCCCCGACAGACCCGGGGAGCTGTTTTTT. Residues: CASSPDRPGELFF. The V and J genes are TRBV9 and TRBJ2-2; TRBD1 might be the D (5 bases). Trimming shortened V by 4 bases and J by 6 bases, and 10 bases separated the two germline ends. Germline V gene lookup returns CDR1 SGDLS and CDR2 YYNGEE. This CDR3 contains 13 residues.

This clonotype was seen at least ten times. The chain has TRBV9 and TRBJ1-2; D gene ambiguous. V lost 4 bases, J lost 4 bases, and 20 bases lay in between. Germline assignment: CDR1 SGDLS and CDR2 YYNGEE. The CDR3 is 16 residues long. The DNA for the CDR3 is TGTGCCAGCAGCAATACCCCGGGATCCTTCGCCTATGGCTACACCTTC. Translating gives CASSNTPGSFAYGYTF.

CDR3 amino acids: CASSVAGLHNEQFF. In nucleotides, the CDR3 is TGTGCCAGCAGCGTAGCGGGGCTCCACAATGAGCAGTTCTTC. The gene calls are TRBV9 and TRBJ2-1; the D gene could be TRBD1 or TRBD2 (5 bases each). In germline, CDR1 is SGDLS, CDR2 YYNGEE. V gave up 0 bases and J gave up 5 bases, with 9 bases separating them. This CDR3 comprises 14 residues. Full variable domain (remainder filled in from reference TRBV9 and TRBJ2-1): DSGVTQTPKHLITATGQRVTLRCSPRSGDLSVYWYQQSLDQGLQFLIQYYNGEERAKGNILERFSAQQFPDLHSELNLSSLELGDSALYFCASSVAGLHNEQFFGPGTRLTVL.

At least ten counts were recorded for this clonotype. The chain employs TRBV9 and TRBJ2-1; a weak D match, TRBD2 (5 bases). There are 15 residues in the CDR3. Trimming took 0 bases from V and 7 from J, leaving 14 bases between them. Germline lookup yields CDR1 SGDLS and CDR2 YYNGEE. The CDR3 nucleotides are TGTGCCAGCAGCGTAGCTCAAGCGGCCAGGAATGAGCAGTTCTTC. This encodes CASSVAQAARNEQFF.

This clonotype was counted ten times or more. V is TRBV9 and J is TRBJ1-2; D may be TRBD1 (5 bases). V was trimmed by 5 bases and J by 5 bases, leaving 13 bases between them. The CDR3 has 13 amino acids. The germline V gene has CDR1 SGDLS and CDR2 YYNGEE. Here the CDR3 DNA reads TGTGCCAGCAGTCGGGACGACCAGTATGGCTACACCTTC. It translates to CASSRDDQYGYTF.

Many counts were recorded for this clonotype. V is TRBV9 and J is TRBJ2-2, with 7 positions matching TRBD1. This CDR3 has 13 amino acids. CDR1 is SGDLS, CDR2 YYNGEE, per germline. Trimming at V came to 5 bases and at J to 4 bases, leaving 2 bases not matched to a gene. The CDR3 region is CASRGQFTGELFF. In nucleotides, the CDR3 is TGTGCCAGCAGGGGACAGTTCACCGGGGAGCTGTTTTTT.

This clonotype was seen many times. The gene calls are TRBV9 and TRBJ2-7, with 12 bases fitting TRBD2. V lost 1 base, J lost 6 bases, and 5 bases stayed unmatched. This CDR3 contains 15 residues. Germline V gene sequence: CDR1 SGDLS, CDR2 YYNGEE. CDR3 sequence: CASSVSLAGGREQYF. CDR3 DNA sequence: TGTGCCAGCAGCGTATCCCTAGCGGGGGGGCGCGAGCAGTACTTC. Full variable domain (remainder filled in from reference TRBV9 and TRBJ2-7): DSGVTQTPKHLITATGQRVTLRCSPRSGDLSVYWYQQSLDQGLQFLIQYYNGEERAKGNILERFSAQQFPDLHSELNLSSLELGDSALYFCASSVSLAGGREQYFGPGTRLTVT.

This clonotype was counted at least ten times. This chain connects TRBV9 to TRBJ1-4; D gene unclear. The V gene lost 0 bases and the J gene lost 8 bases, with 14 bases spanning the gap. Germline V gene data show CDR1 as SGDLS and CDR2 as YYNGEE. This CDR3 has 15 residues. CDR3 protein: CASSVDSQSVEKLFF. CDR3 bases: TGTGCCAGCAGCGTAGACTCACAGTCGGTGGAAAAACTGTTTTTT.

This clonotype was seen many times. The chain is built from TRBV9 and TRBJ2-3, with 12 bases identical to TRBD2. The CDR3 spans 15 residues. With V trimmed by 3 bases and J by 4 bases, 3 bases remained unmatched. The germline V gene encodes CDR1 SGDLS and CDR2 YYNGEE. The DNA of the CDR3 is TGTGCCAGCAGCGCTAGCGGGGGGGCACCAGATACGCAGTATTTT. Translation gives CASSASGGAPDTQYF.

This clonotype was recorded at least ten times. V is TRBV9 and J is TRBJ2-7, with TRBD2 matching over 12 bases. The CDR3 loop spans 17 amino acids. V was pared by 0 bases and J by 3 bases, with 7 bases of the junction left unmatched. Germline V gene lookup returns CDR1 SGDLS and CDR2 YYNGEE. The CDR3 coding sequence is TGTGCCAGCAGCGTAGGTCCCCAGGGACTAGCGGGCTACGAGCAGTACTTC. Its translation is CASSVGPQGLAGYEQYF.

The sample holds many counts of this clonotype. The rearrangement joins TRBV9 to TRBJ2-1; perhaps TRBD2 as D (7 bases). Germline loops: CDR1 SGDLS, CDR2 YYNGEE. The CDR3 is 16 amino acids. Between the trimmed V and J ends, which lost 5 bases and 5 bases, there was a span of 20 bases. The CDR3 is CASRAPGGGPDNEQFF. The CDR3 bases are TGTGCCAGCAGGGCTCCGGGGGGCGGTCCAGACAATGAGCAGTTCTTC.

The V call is TRBV9, the J call TRBJ2-5; D tentatively reads TRBD1 or TRBD2 (5 bases each). The CDR3 consists of 14 residues. Per the germline V gene, CDR1 is SGDLS and CDR2 is YYNGEE. V was shortened by 0 bases and J by 5 bases, with 11 bases between the two germline ends. This chain's CDR3 is CASSVVREGETQYF. The CDR3 DNA follows: TGTGCCAGCAGCGTAGTGCGAGAGGGGGAGACCCAGTACTTC.

This clonotype was recorded at least ten times. This sequence joins TRBV9 and TRBJ2-6, with D unresolved. The CDR3 sequence is 18 residues long. Germline loops: CDR1 SGDLS, CDR2 YYNGEE. V was cut by 4 bases and J by 4 bases, with 21 bases left in between. This CDR3 is CASSPQSFWGAGANVLTF. Written as DNA, the CDR3 is TGTGCCAGCAGCCCACAGAGTTTTTGGGGTGCAGGGGCCAACGTCCTGACTTTC.

This clonotype was picked up many times. The chain carries TRBV9 and TRBJ2-2, with D possibly called TRBD1 or TRBD2 (5 bases each). The CDR3 runs 16 residues. Germline V gene sequence: CDR1 SGDLS, CDR2 YYNGEE. The germline V and J ends were trimmed by 2 bases and 6 bases, with 17 bases remaining between them. The CDR3 loop is CASSVLAGTVAGELFF. CDR3 sequence (DNA): TGTGCCAGCAGCGTCCTGGCAGGGACGGTAGCCGGGGAGCTGTTTTTT. The variable domain in full, with the rest retrieved from reference TRBV9 and TRBJ2-2, is DSGVTQTPKHLITATGQRVTLRCSPRSGDLSVYWYQQSLDQGLQFLIQYYNGEERAKGNILERFSAQQFPDLHSELNLSSLELGDSALYFCASSVLAGTVAGELFFGEGSRLTVL.

This clonotype was detected ten times or more. The chain joins TRBV9 to TRBJ2-2; TRBD1 matches at 7 bases. The CDR3 has 14 amino acids. Trimming removed 2 bases from V and 6 bases from J; junction bases left unmatched: 4. From germline, CDR1 is SGDLS and CDR2 YYNGEE. The CDR3, as DNA: TGTGCCAGCAGCGTCACAGGGGTCGCCGGGGAGCTGTTTTTT. Its protein is CASSVTGVAGELFF. The entire variable domain, with the rest obtained from reference TRBV9 and TRBJ2-2, is as follows: DSGVTQTPKHLITATGQRVTLRCSPRSGDLSVYWYQQSLDQGLQFLIQYYNGEERAKGNILERFSAQQFPDLHSELNLSSLELGDSALYFCASSVTGVAGELFFGEGSRLTVL.

J is TRBJ2-5 and V is TRBV9, with D possibly TRBD1 on 5 matching bases. Looked up from germline, CDR1 is SGDLS and CDR2 is YYNGEE. The CDR3 extends over 14 amino acids. Trimming pared 4 bases from V and 2 bases from J, leaving 12 bases between. CDR3 sequence: CASSFDSRQETQYF. In DNA form, the CDR3 reads TGTGCCAGCAGCTTTGACAGTAGACAAGAGACCCAGTACTTC.